These 5 T cell receptor beta chains originate from one sample sequenced in a study of identical twins. TCRdb passed the 5' RACE reads through MiXCR, listing each CDR3 protein once. The table has about 810,000 distinct CDR3 sequences, roughly an eighth seen once. The data also belong to a second study, concerning yellow fever vaccine responses in identical twins.

What was sequenced was PBMCs. The receptors were sampled from a woman in her late teens or twenties in good health.

This sequence joins TRBV20-1 and TRBJ2-7; no clear D. Trimming removed 8 bases at V and 3 bases at J, with 14 bases between. Germline V gene data show CDR1 as DFQATT and CDR2 as SNEGSKA (reference sequence). CDR3 length: 12 amino acids. CDR3 sequence: CSSLARNYEQYF. For the CDR3, the DNA is TGCAGTTCTTTGGCGAGAAACTACGAGCAGTACTTC.

This clonotype was found a few times. This chain uses TRBV5-1 with TRBJ2-4; D is uncertain. Per the germline V gene, CDR1 is SGHRS and CDR2 is YFSETQ. V was pared by 6 bases and J by 9 bases, with 19 bases between. The CDR3 spans 14 residues. CDR3 loop: CASTLTPEVSIQYF. CDR3 nucleotides: TGCGCCAGCACCCTAACACCGGAAGTATCCATTCAGTACTTC.

V is TRBV18 and J is TRBJ1-1; TRBD1 matches 8 bases. The ends lost 3 bases at V and 5 bases at J; junction bases unmatched: 8. The germline CDR1 and CDR2 sequences are KGHSH and LQKENI. This CDR3 has 15 amino acids. CDR3 residues: CASSPDRGPGTEAFF. In DNA form, the CDR3 reads TGTGCCAGCTCACCCGACAGGGGCCCGGGGACTGAAGCTTTCTTT.

There are a few counts of this clonotype. The chain recombines TRBV15 with TRBJ2-3, with D possibly matching TRBD2 (6 bases). Trimming shortened V by 9 bases and J by 0 bases, and 16 bases separated the two germline ends. The CDR3 has 15 amino acids. Germline CDR1 reads LNHNV; CDR2 reads YYDKDF (reference sequence). CDR3: CATGPEGTSTDTQYF. DNA for the CDR3: TGTGCCACAGGCCCGGAGGGGACCAGCACAGATACGCAGTATTTT.

This clonotype was picked up a small number of times. The chain employs TRBV2 and TRBJ1-6; TRBD1 aligns across 12 bases. The ends lost 6 bases at V and 9 bases at J; junction bases unmatched: 3. CDR1 is SNHLY and CDR2 is FYNNEI in the germline V gene. The CDR3 totals 14 residues. DNA for the CDR3: TGTGCCAGCAGCGGGACAGGGGGCGCTTCACCCCTCCACTTT. Protein sequence: CASSGTGGASPLHF.